This T cell receptor (beta chain) is drawn from a study of blood T cell repertoires in COVID-19. Study details: Whether acute or convalescent, the COVID-19 samples came from the United States, Italy and Spain. Sources were T cells, B-cell-depleted T cells, or PBMCs; the material itself was cDNA or gDNA.

Trimming at V came to 6 bases and at J to 5 bases, leaving 8 bases not matched to a gene. The CDR3 covers 15 residues. Germline CDR1 is SGHTA and CDR2 is FQGNSA. Original handling: Estimation of nucleated cell counts relied on the amplification of reference gene primers. TCRdb's table, derived via immunoSEQ multiplex PCR, lists solely in-frame clones and lacks some. D and trimming come from the DNA, and the V and J calls and clone size come from that table. The table has 150,000 to 200,000 clones, more than 75% seen once. The chain uses TRBV7-2 and TRBJ2-3, with 10 bases lining up with TRBD2. The sample was peripheral blood. The clonotype originates from a man aged 18-30 years with active or convalescent COVID-19. CDR3 coding DNA: TGTGCCAGCAGGCCCAGGGGACTAGCGTTAGATACGCAGTATTTT. As protein: CASRPRGLALDTQYF.